This paragraph covers one TCR beta chain sequence. Sequenced by immunoSEQ multiplex PCR; TCRdb stores in-frame clones only, minus some. The sample consists of some 140,000 clones, under 90% of them appearing once. Germline V gives CDR1 LGHDT, CDR2 YNNKEL (reference sequence). Trimming shortened V by 0 bases and J by 0 bases, and 9 bases separated the two germline ends. CDR3 length equals 17 residues. These data belong to a study of control samples from healthy donors and cancer patients. The sample consisted of PBMCs. The receptor was derived from a man aged 50 to 59 with head and neck cancer. The chain couples TRBV3-1 (or the pseudogene TRBV3-2) to TRBJ1-6; no clear D. The CDR3 region is CASSQDNRISYNSPLHF. The CDR3 region has the DNA TGTGCCAGCAGCCAAGATAACCGGATCTCCTATAATTCACCCCTCCACTTT.